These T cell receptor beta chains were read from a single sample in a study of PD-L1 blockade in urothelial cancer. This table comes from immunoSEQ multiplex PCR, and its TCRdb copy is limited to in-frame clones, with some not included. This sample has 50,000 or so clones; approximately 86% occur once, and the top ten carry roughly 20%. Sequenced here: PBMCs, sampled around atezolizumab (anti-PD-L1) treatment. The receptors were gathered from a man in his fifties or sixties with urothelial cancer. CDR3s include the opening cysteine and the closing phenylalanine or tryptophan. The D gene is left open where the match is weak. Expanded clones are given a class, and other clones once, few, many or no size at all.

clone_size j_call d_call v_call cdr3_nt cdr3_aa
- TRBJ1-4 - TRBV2 TGTGCCAGCAGGCTACGAGGAGGTAATGAAAAACTGTTTTTT CASRLRGGNEKLFF
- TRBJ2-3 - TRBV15 TGTGCCACCTCGGTTAAACGGGGGAATACAGATACGCAGTATTTT CATSVKRGNTDTQYF
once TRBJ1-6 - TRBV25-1 TGTGCCAGCAGAAGAGACAGCTCCTATAATTCACCCCTCCACTTT CASRRDSSYNSPLHF
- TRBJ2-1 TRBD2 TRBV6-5 TGTGCCAGCAGTTACATAATAGCGGGGTACAATGAGCAGTTCTTC CASSYIIAGYNEQFF
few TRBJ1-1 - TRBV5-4 TGTGCCAGCAGCTTGGACAGTTTCATGAACACTGAAGCTTTCTTT CASSLDSFMNTEAFF
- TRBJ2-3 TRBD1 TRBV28 TGTGCCAGCAGTATAAACAGGGGCACCCCCGCAGATACGCAGTATTTT CASSINRGTPADTQYF
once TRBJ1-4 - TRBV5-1 TGCGCCAGCAGCTTGTCAACCTCATCCCAGACAAATGAAAAACTGTTTTTT CASSLSTSSQTNEKLFF
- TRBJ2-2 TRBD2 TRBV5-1 TGCGCCAGCAGCGGGGGGCTAGCGGGGGGCCCGAACACCGGGGAGCTGTTTTTT CASSGGLAGGPNTGELFF
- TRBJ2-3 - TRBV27 TGTGCCAGCAGTTTCTTCCGCACAGATACGCAGTATTTT CASSFFRTDTQYF
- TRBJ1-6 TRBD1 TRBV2 TGTGCCAGCTGCGGACAGGAGATCTCCTATAATTCACCCCTCCACTTT CASCGQEISYNSPLHF
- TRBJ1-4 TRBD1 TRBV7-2 TGTGCCAGCAGCCTAATGGGACAGTACTTCGAAAAACTGTTTTTT CASSLMGQYFEKLFF
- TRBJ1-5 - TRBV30 TGTGCCTGGGGGAGGGGGGGCCTGGGTCAGCCCCAGCATTTT CAWGRGGLGQPQHF
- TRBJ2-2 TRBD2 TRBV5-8 TGTGCCAGCCGTTCGGGAGGCACCGGGGAGCTGTTTTTT CASRSGGTGELFF
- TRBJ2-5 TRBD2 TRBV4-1 TGCGCCAGCAGCCGACTAGCGGGAGTCCGGGGGGGGGAGACCCAGTACTTC CASSRLAGVRGGETQYF
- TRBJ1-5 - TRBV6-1 TGTGCCAGCACGGTCGGTAATAGCAATCAGCCCCAGCATTTT CASTVGNSNQPQHF
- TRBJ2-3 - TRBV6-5 TGTGCCAGCAGTTACTCGGCCCAACGCACAGATACGCAGTATTTT CASSYSAQRTDTQYF
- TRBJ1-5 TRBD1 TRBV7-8 TGTGCCAGCAGCCGGCTCGACAGGGGATTTCTCCAGCCCCAGCATTTT CASSRLDRGFLQPQHF
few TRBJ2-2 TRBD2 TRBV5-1 TGCGCCAGCAGCTCGACTAGCGGGAACACCGGGGAGCTGTTTTTT CASSSTSGNTGELFF
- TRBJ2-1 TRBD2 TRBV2 TGTGCCAGCACTGAGGGAGGGCTCAATGAGCAGTTCTTC CASTEGGLNEQFF
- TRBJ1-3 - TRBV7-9 TGTGCCAGCAGCTTAGATCGGGGGGCGGCTGGAAACACCATATATTTT CASSLDRGAAGNTIYF
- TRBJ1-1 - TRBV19 TGTGCCAGTAGTATAGTCTCCCTTACGGGAGGCACTGAAGCTTTCTTT CASSIVSLTGGTEAFF
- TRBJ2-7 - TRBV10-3 TGTGCCATCAGCGGACTGGGGAACGACGAGCAGTACTTC CAISGLGNDEQYF
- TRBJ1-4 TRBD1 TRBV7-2 TGTGCCAGCAGCCCGACAGGGCCAACTAATGAAAAACTGTTTTTT CASSPTGPTNEKLFF
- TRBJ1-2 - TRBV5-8 TGTGCCAGCAGCTTGGGCAGGCAGAACTATGGCTACACCTTC CASSLGRQNYGYTF
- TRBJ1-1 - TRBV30 TGTGCCTGGAGCGATCGGGACACTGAAGCTTTCTTT CAWSDRDTEAFF
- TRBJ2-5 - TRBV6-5 TGTGCCAGCAGTTACTTGAGCCCCCGAGAGACCCAGTACTTC CASSYLSPRETQYF
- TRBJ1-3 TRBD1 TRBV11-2 TGTGCCAGCAGCGTGGACAGGCGAGGAAACACCATATATTTT CASSVDRRGNTIYF
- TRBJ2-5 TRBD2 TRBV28 TGTGCCAGCAGTTCAGGACTAGTAGTAGGCGAGACCCAGTACTTC CASSSGLVVGETQYF
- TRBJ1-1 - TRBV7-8 TGTGCCAGCAGCTTACCTTGGAACACTGAAGCTTTCTTT CASSLPWNTEAFF
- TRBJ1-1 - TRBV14 TGTGCCAGCAGCCGCTCAGGGGTGGTGAACACTGAAGCTTTCTTT CASSRSGVVNTEAFF
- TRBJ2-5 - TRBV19 TGTGCCAGTAGTACACAGGGTGGCGAGACCCAGTACTTC CASSTQGGETQYF
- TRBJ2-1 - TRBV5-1 TGCGCCAGCAGCTTGGTGGTACAGGGCAGTGAGCAGTTCTTC CASSLVVQGSEQFF
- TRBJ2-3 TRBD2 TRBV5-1 TGCGCCAGCAGCCCCCGCGGGGGAACAGATACGCAGTATTTT CASSPRGGTDTQYF
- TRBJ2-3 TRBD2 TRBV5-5 TGTGCCAGCAGCCAATCGACTAGCTCGATAGATACGCAGTATTTT CASSQSTSSIDTQYF
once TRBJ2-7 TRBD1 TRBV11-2 TGTGCCAGCAGCAGCGACAGGGGCCTTACCTACGAGCAGTACTTC CASSSDRGLTYEQYF
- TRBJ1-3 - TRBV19 TGTGCCAGTAGTTCATGGACAAACTCTGGAAACACCATATATTTT CASSSWTNSGNTIYF
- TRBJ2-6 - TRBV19 TGTGCCAGTAGCCCCGACAGGGGAGGGTTGGGGGCCAACGTCCTGACTTTC CASSPDRGGLGANVLTF
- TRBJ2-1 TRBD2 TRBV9 TGTGCCAGCAGCCCGCGGCTAGCGGGAGATCAGTTCTTC CASSPRLAGDQFF
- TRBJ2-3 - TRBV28 TGTGCCAGCAGTCTGAGCACAGATACGCAGTATTTT CASSLSTDTQYF
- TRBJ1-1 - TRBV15 TGTGCCACCAGCAGAGGGGGGCCTCTGACTGAAGCTTTCTTT CATSRGGPLTEAFF
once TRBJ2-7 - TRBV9 TGTGCCAGCGGGAGAGGCCCCTACGAGCAGTACTTC CASGRGPYEQYF
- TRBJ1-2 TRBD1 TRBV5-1 TGCGCCAGCAGCTTGGTACAGGGGGAAAGAGGAAGCTATGGCTACACCTTC CASSLVQGERGSYGYTF
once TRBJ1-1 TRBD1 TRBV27 TGTGCCAGCACCCGGGACAGAATGAACACTGAAGCTTTCTTT CASTRDRMNTEAFF
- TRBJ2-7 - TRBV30 TGTGCCTGGAGTGTAGGCGGGACGAACTACGAGCAGTACTTC CAWSVGGTNYEQYF
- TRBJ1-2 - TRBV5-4 TGTGCCAGCAGCTTGGTATCGGGTGGCTACACCTTC CASSLVSGGYTF